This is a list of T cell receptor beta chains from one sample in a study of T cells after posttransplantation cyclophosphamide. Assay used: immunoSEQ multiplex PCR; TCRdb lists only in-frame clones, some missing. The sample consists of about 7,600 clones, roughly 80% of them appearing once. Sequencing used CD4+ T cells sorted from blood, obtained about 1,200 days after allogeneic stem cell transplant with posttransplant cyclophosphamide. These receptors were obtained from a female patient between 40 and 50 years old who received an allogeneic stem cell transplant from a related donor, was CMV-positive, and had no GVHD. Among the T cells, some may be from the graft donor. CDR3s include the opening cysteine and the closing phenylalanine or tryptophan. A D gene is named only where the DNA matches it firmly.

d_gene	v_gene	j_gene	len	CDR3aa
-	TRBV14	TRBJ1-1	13	CASSQDRGRVAFF
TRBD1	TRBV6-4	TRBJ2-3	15	CASSSQGAPTDTQYF
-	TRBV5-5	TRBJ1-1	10	CARGGTEAFF
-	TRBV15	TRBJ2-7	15	CATSREGSGFYEQYF
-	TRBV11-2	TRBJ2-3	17	CASSPLSRRLGRDTQYF
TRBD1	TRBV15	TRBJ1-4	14	CATSTRTGDEKLFF
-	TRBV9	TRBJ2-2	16	CASSGGSIRRTGELFF
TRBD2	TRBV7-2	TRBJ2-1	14	CASKTGGLYNEQFF
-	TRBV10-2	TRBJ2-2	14	CASKDSLNTGELFF
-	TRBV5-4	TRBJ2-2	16	CASSTKTGMNTGELFF
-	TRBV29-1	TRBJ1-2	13	CSVGQKFNYGYTF
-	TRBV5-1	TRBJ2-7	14	CASSAGTVTYEQYF
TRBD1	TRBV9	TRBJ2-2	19	CASSVAPGQGARNTGELFF